Reported below is one T cell receptor (beta chain). The CDR3 contains 15 residues. V lost 1 base, J lost 9 bases, and 19 bases lay in between. CDR1 is SEHNR, CDR2 FQNEAQ, per germline (reference sequence). This sample was taken from a study of technical replicates of blood from a few donors. Data came from immunoSEQ multiplex PCR; TCRdb stores just in-frame clones and leaves some out. The sample includes about 83,000 clones, approximately 94% of them seen just once. This sequence joins TRBV7-9 and TRBJ2-7, with TRBD2 as a possible D gene (6 bases). The sequence was collected from a human donor in good health. The sample was T cells isolated from PBMCs. CDR3 nucleotides: TGTGCCAGCAGCTTAGGGGGACTTCTGGGATCGTCGCAGTACTTC. It specifies CASSLGGLLGSSQYF.